Detailed here is one TCR beta chain. Its antigen is still unknown. The sample originates from a study of blood T cells in healthy people across ages. Notes on the study in general: Possibly, changes in expanded clonotypes were confounded because donor CMV status was unknown.

The CDR3 consists of 12 residues. CDR1 is DFQATT, CDR2 SNEGSKA, per germline (reference sequence). Next came a second PCR, run for roughly 6 to 11 cycles, which used a sample-barcoded 5' primer along with a J-beta primer mix. From the 5' RACE reads, TCRdb called clonotypes with MiXCR, one entry per CDR3 protein. The sample records 2 million or so distinct CDR3 sequences, around 50% being singletons. Sequences were obtained from blood. The receptor comes from a woman in her thirties or forties in good health. The rearrangement joins TRBV20-1 to TRBJ2-5, with D perhaps TRBD1 (6 bases). The DNA end is more similar to TRBJ2-7, so the J call may be wrong. The CDR3 is CSAKPQGYEQYF. The CDR3 DNA is TGCAGTGCTAAACCACAGGGATACGAGCAGTACTTC.